The text below deals with one T cell receptor beta chain. Its target is unknown. The sample originates from a study of OX40 agonist ivuxolimab in advanced cancers. About the research overall: One hepatocellular carcinoma and a couple of cutaneous melanoma patients partially responded.

CDR3 length: 15 residues. From germline, CDR1 is MDHEN and CDR2 SYDVKM. V was clipped by 6 bases and J by 4 bases, with 19 bases between them. Sampled blood was obtained at baseline, cycle 4 day 1, and cycle 7 day 1. Study results and caveats: CD4+ and CD8+ T cells in blood underwent clonal expansion by week 6 at 0.1 to 3.0 mg/kg.

TCRdb's table, derived via immunoSEQ multiplex PCR, lists solely in-frame clones and lacks some. The top ten clones hold roughly 1% of a sample with roughly 50,000 clones, around 84% of them seen once. Sequences were derived from CD4+ or CD8+ T cells sorted from blood, sampled in a trial of the OX40 agonist ivuxolimab. The sequence derives from an adult with an advanced solid tumor such as melanoma, head and neck, liver or kidney cancer. The rearrangement links TRBV28 to TRBJ2-7; possible D gene TRBD2, 6 bases. The CDR3 DNA reads as TGTGCCAGCAGCACGGCGACCGGGGGTCCTTACGAGCAGTACTTC. Amino acid sequence: CASSTATGGPYEQYF.